The 12 T cell receptor beta chains below come from one sample, sequenced in a study of cytomegalovirus exposure and HLA in healthy donors (dated by TCRdb to about 2017). Library construction relied on the immunoSEQ multiplex PCR assay. This is the immuneACCESS table as TCRdb keeps it, with only in-frame sequences that have V and J called. A part of the clones is gone; compared with another copy, unresolved V genes explain less than half, and the rest is unexplained. For this sample there are some 65,000 clones; 94% appear just once. About 4.1% of the sample is in the top ten clones. The sample comprised PBMCs. Receptors were obtained from a man aged 18 to 30 in good health and CMV-seropositive.

V is TRBV29-1 and J is TRBJ2-1; D may be TRBD2 (6 bases). This CDR3 is 13 amino acids long. The germline V gene has CDR1 SQVTM and CDR2 ANQGSEA. Trimming shortened V by 0 bases and J by 5 bases, and 8 bases separated the two germline ends. For the CDR3, the DNA is TGCAGCGTTGAAGAATTAGCGGACAATGAGCAGTTCTTC. It is translated as CSVEELADNEQFF.

Notes on this clone: Other DNA sequences in this specimen translate into the identical CDR3. V gene TRBV2 combines with J gene TRBJ2-1, with a tentative D call TRBD1 (6 bases). Looked up from germline, CDR1 is SNHLY and CDR2 is FYNNEI. V gave up 7 bases and J gave up 9 bases, with 13 bases separating them. This CDR3 region has 12 residues. DNA of the CDR3: TGTGCCAGCACTAACCAAGGGGGTGAGCAGTTCTTC. It yields the protein CASTNQGGEQFF.

This clone turned up a few times. This chain joins TRBV28 and TRBJ2-1; the D gene is possibly TRBD2 (5 bases). From germline, CDR1 is MDHEN and CDR2 SYDVKM. The CDR3 is 14 residues long. Between the trimmed V and J ends, which lost 5 bases and 6 bases, there was a span of 14 bases. CDR3 DNA sequence: TGTGCCAGCAGTAAGACTATCGAAGTCAATGAGCAGTTCTTC. This encodes CASSKTIEVNEQFF. The variable domain in full, completed from reference TRBV28 and TRBJ2-1, reads DVKVTQSSRYLVKRTGEKVFLECVQDMDHENMFWYRQDPGLGLRLIYFSYDVKMKEKGDIPEGYSVSREKKERFSLILESASTNQTSMYLCASSKTIEVNEQFFGPGTRLTVL.

This chain joins TRBV5-4 and TRBJ1-1, with 7 positions matching TRBD1. CDR1 is SGHNT, CDR2 YYREEE, per germline (reference sequence). This CDR3 has 16 amino acids. V shed 1 base, J shed 4 bases, and the junction held 10 bases outside the gene matches. The chain's CDR3 is CASSLQQGSLVTEAFF. The DNA of the CDR3 is TGTGCCAGCAGCTTGCAACAGGGGAGTTTGGTCACTGAAGCTTTCTTT.

This chain links TRBV30 with TRBJ2-7, with 7 positions matching TRBD1. The CDR3 is 13 residues long. CDR1 and CDR2 (germline): GTSNPN, SVGIG (reference sequence). J gave up 5 bases and V 0 bases, and 4 bases lay outside the gene matches. CDR3 sequence reads: CAWSVDRLHEQYF. Written as DNA, the CDR3 is TGTGCCTGGAGTGTGGACAGGCTCCACGAGCAGTACTTC.

The J gene is TRBJ2-7, the V gene TRBV7-6, with unresolved D. CDR1 is SGHVS, CDR2 FNYEAQ, per germline. There are 13 residues in the CDR3. Trimming took off 0 bases at V and 3 bases at J, with 6 bases between the two ends. The CDR3 sequence: CASSLAGSYEQYF. The DNA of the CDR3 is TGTGCCAGCAGCTTAGCGGGCAGCTACGAGCAGTACTTC.

The J gene is TRBJ2-1, the V gene TRBV19, with a weak D call TRBD2 (6 bases). The CDR3 sequence is 14 residues long. CDR1 and CDR2 (germline): LNHDA, SQIVND (reference sequence). V gave up 7 bases and J gave up 4 bases, with 14 bases separating them. The CDR3 DNA is TGTGCCAGTAAAGACGGGGGAAATTACAATGAGCAGTTCTTC. Translated, it gives CASKDGGNYNEQFF.

This chain joins TRBV29-1 and TRBJ2-7; 7 bases map to TRBD1. The trim removed 4 bases at V and 3 bases at J, leaving 3 bases unmatched. Germline CDR1 is SQVTM and CDR2 is ANQGSEA. CDR3 length: 12 residues. The CDR3 coding sequence is TGCAGCGTTGGACAGGGTAACTACGAGCAGTACTTC. Protein: CSVGQGNYEQYF.

The chain uses TRBV7-3 and TRBJ2-5, with 8 bases aligning to TRBD1. Unmatched junction bases numbered 14, after V lost 1 base and J lost 1 base. The CDR3 consists of 19 residues. Germline CDR1 is SGHTA and CDR2 is FQGTGA. The CDR3 reads CASSLIPTGDIPIQETQYF. The CDR3 nucleotides read TGTGCCAGCAGCTTAATCCCGACAGGGGACATCCCTATCCAAGAGACCCAGTACTTC.

The genes are TRBV4-1 and TRBJ1-4, with 9 nucleotides matching TRBD1. The CDR3 is made up of 19 amino acids. Per the germline V gene, CDR1 is MGHRA and CDR2 is YSYEKL. V shed 1 base, J shed 0 bases, and the junction held 9 bases outside the gene matches. The CDR3 loop reads CASSQGPRDREATNEKLFF. CDR3 nucleotide sequence: TGCGCCAGCAGCCAAGGACCGAGGGACAGGGAAGCAACTAATGAAAAACTGTTTTTT.

This rearrangement joins TRBV5-1 to TRBJ2-3; the match to TRBD1 covers 7 bases. CDR1 SGHRS and CDR2 YFSETQ come from the germline V gene. The V gene end was trimmed by 0 bases and the J gene end by 2 bases; junction bases not matched to a gene: 6. The CDR3 is 16 residues long. The CDR3 region is CASSLATGPNTDTQYF. CDR3 in DNA: TGCGCCAGCAGCTTGGCGACAGGGCCCAACACAGATACGCAGTATTTT.

This chain joins TRBV2 and TRBJ2-5; TRBD1 agrees at 7 bases. The trim removed 5 bases at V and 5 bases at J, leaving 11 bases unmatched. The CDR3 covers 15 residues. CDR1 is SNHLY and CDR2 is FYNNEI in the germline V gene. The CDR3: CASSPRTGKGETQYF. The CDR3 bases are TGTGCCAGCAGTCCCCGGACAGGAAAAGGCGAGACCCAGTACTTC.